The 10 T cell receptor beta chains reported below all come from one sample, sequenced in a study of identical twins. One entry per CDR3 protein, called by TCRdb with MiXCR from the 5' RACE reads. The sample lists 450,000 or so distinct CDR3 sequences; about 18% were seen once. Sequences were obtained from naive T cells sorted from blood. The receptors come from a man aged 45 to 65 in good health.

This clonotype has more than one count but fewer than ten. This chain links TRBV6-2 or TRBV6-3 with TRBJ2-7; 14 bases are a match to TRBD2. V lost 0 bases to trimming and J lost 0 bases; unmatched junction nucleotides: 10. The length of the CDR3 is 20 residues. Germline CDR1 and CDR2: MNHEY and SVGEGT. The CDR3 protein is CASSYSLGTSGRGSSYEQYF. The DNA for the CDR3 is TGTGCCAGCAGTTACTCCCTCGGGACTAGCGGGAGAGGAAGCTCCTACGAGCAGTACTTC.

In DNA, the CDR3 is TGCGCCAGCAGCCTCCCGGAAGGGGTAGCTGAAAAACTGTTTTTT. Its protein product is CASSLPEGVAEKLFF. The chain recombines TRBV5-1 with TRBJ1-4, with D possibly TRBD1 on 5 matching bases. This CDR3 has 15 amino acids. Per the germline V gene, CDR1 is SGHRS and CDR2 is YFSETQ. V lost 4 bases and J 7 bases, leaving 17 bases between the germline ends.

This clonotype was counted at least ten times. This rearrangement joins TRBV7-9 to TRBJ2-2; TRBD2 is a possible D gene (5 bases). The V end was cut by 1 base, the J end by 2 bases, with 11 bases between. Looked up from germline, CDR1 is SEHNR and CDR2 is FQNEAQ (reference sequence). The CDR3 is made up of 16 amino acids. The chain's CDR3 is CASSLDGGGNTGELFF. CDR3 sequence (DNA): TGTGCCAGCAGCTTAGACGGAGGAGGAAACACCGGGGAGCTGTTTTTT. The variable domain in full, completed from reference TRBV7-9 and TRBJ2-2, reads DTGVSQNPRHKITKRGQNVTFRCDPISEHNRLYWYRQTLGQGPEFLTYFQNEAQLEKSRLLSDRFSAERPKGSFSTLEIQRTEQGDSAMYLCASSLDGGGNTGELFFGEGSRLTVL.

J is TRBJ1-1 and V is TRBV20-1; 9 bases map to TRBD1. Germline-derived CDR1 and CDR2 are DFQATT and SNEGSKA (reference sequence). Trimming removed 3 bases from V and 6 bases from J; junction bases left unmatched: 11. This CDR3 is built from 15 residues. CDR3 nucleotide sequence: TGCAGTGCTAGGGGGGACAGGGTGGTAGCTGCTGAAGCTTTCTTT. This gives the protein CSARGDRVVAAEAFF.

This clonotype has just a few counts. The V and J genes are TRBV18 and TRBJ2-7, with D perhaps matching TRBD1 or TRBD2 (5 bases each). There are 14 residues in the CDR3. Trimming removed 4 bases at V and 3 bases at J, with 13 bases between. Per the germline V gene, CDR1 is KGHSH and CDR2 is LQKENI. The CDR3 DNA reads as TGTGCCAGCTCACTTGCCGGGGCGAACTACGAGCAGTACTTC. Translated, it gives CASSLAGANYEQYF.

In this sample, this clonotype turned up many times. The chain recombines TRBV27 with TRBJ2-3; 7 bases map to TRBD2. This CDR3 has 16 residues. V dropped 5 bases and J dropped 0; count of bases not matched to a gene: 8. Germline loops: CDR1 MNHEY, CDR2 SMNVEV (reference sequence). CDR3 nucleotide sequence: TGTGCCAGCAGTCCGCTCCTAGCGGCTAGCACAGATACGCAGTATTTT. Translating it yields CASSPLLAASTDTQYF.

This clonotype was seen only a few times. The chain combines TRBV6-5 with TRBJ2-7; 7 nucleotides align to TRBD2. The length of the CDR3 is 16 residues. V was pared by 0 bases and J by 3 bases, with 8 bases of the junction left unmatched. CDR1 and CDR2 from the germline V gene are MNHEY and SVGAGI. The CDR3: CASSYSGGGTHYEQYF. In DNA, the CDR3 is TGTGCCAGCAGTTACTCGGGGGGGGGGACCCACTACGAGCAGTACTTC.

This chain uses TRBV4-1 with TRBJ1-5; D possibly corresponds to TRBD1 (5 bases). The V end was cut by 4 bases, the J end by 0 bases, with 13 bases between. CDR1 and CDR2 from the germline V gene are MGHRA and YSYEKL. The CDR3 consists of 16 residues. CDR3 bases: TGCGCCAGCAGCCGACTTCCGACAGATAGCAATCAGCCCCAGCATTTT. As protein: CASSRLPTDSNQPQHF.

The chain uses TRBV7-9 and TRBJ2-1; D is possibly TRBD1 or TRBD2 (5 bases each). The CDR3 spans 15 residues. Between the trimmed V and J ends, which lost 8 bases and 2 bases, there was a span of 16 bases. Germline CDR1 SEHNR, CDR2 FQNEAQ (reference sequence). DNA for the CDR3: TGTGCCAGCGGGGCTAGCAGGGTCGCCTACAATGAGCAGTTCTTC. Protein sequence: CASGASRVAYNEQFF. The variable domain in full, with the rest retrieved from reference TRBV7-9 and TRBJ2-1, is DTGVSQNPRHKITKRGQNVTFRCDPISEHNRLYWYRQTLGQGPEFLTYFQNEAQLEKSRLLSDRFSAERPKGSFSTLEIQRTEQGDSAMYLCASGASRVAYNEQFFGPGTRLTVL.

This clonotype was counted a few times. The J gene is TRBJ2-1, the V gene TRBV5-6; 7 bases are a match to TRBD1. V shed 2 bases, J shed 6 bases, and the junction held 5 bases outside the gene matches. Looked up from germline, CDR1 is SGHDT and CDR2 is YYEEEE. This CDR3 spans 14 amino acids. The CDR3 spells CASSLPNRGNEQFF. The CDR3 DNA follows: TGTGCCAGCAGCTTACCAAACAGGGGCAATGAGCAGTTCTTC. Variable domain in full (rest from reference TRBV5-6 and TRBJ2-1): DAGVTQSPTHLIKTRGQQVTLRCSPKSGHDTVSWYQQALGQGPQFIFQYYEEEERQRGNFPDRFSGHQFPNYSSELNVNALLLGDSALYLCASSLPNRGNEQFFGPGTRLTVL.